The T cell receptor (beta chain) under discussion was sequenced for a study of a mutant IDH1 vaccine in newly diagnosed glioma. Study at large: In weeks 1, 3, 5, 7, 11, 15, 19 and 23, patients were immunized, eight times in all. First vaccine doses came 4-6 weeks after radiotherapy alone, or with temozolomide cycles. Earlier treatment was radiotherapy, temozolomide, or both, with most getting both.

TCRdb's copy holds only in-frame clones and misses some; the assay was immunoSEQ multiplex PCR. The sample carries approximately 35,000 clones, approximately 53% recorded once. A remark on this clone: The antigen is not known.

Per germline, CDR1 MNHEY and CDR2 SVGAGI. This CDR3 is 13 amino acids long. V dropped 7 bases and J dropped 9 bases, with 13 bases sitting between them. Findings of the study overall: Across multiple MHC alleles, roughly 93% of patients had vaccine-induced responses.

Time point in this sample: week 5, during vaccination. Doses of 300 ug of mutant IDH1 20-mer peptide were given with topical imiquimod. The J gene is TRBJ1-6, the V gene TRBV6-5; tentative D call: TRBD1 (6 bases). This sequence was found in a woman aged 18-35 years with glioma. Sequencing was performed on PBMCs, taken from a glioma patient whose treatment included an IDH1 peptide vaccine. The CDR3 nucleotides read TGTGCCAGCACCCTGGGGGGCTTTTCACCCCTCCACTTT. This encodes CASTLGGFSPLHF.